Listed below are T cell receptor beta chains from one sample, sequenced in a study of cytomegalovirus exposure and HLA in healthy donors. The protocol was immunoSEQ multiplex PCR, while the TCRdb copy is restricted to in-frame clones and leaves out a portion. Of approximately 76,000 clones detected, about two thirds appear once; the ten largest clones hold 5.7%. The sequencing input was PBMCs. Source of these receptors: a man between 25 and 39 years old in good health and CMV-seropositive. The CDR3 runs from the conserved cysteine through the conserved F or W. Fields, in order: V gene, J gene, D gene, clone size, CDR3 protein, CDR3 DNA. The D gene is left open where the match is weak. A row's size may be missing; if present it is once, few, many or a size class.

TRBV15	TRBJ1-4	.	.	CATSRDPLNEKLFF	TGTGCCACCAGCAGAGATCCACTAAATGAAAAACTGTTTTTT
TRBV5-4	TRBJ2-5	TRBD2	.	CASSLVAGGRGTQYF	TGTGCCAGCAGCTTGGTAGCGGGGGGGCGCGGGACCCAGTACTTC
TRBV5-6	TRBJ2-7	.	.	CASSLRFSYEQYF	TGTGCCAGCAGCTTGCGTTTTTCCTACGAGCAGTACTTC
TRBV28	TRBJ1-2	.	.	CASTSDRNYGYTF	TGTGCCAGCACCTCGGACAGAAACTATGGCTACACCTTC
TRBV13	TRBJ2-3	.	.	CASSLDRADTQYF	TGTGCCAGCAGCTTAGACAGGGCCGATACGCAGTATTTT
TRBV5-1	TRBJ1-2	TRBD1	few	CASSWTGEYGYTF	TGCGCCAGCAGCTGGACAGGGGAGTATGGCTACACCTTC
TRBV27	TRBJ2-1	.	.	CASSLREGSHNEQFF	TGTGCCAGCAGTTTAAGGGAAGGGAGTCACAATGAGCAGTTCTTC
TRBV10-2	TRBJ2-7	TRBD1	.	CASRDRGREQYF	TGCGCCAGCAGAGACAGGGGACGCGAGCAGTACTTC
TRBV19	TRBJ2-2	TRBD1	.	CASSRTGRGTGELFF	TGTGCCAGTAGTCGGACAGGGCGGGGCACCGGGGAGCTGTTTTTT
TRBV5-6	TRBJ2-3	TRBD2	.	CASSLGASGKDTQYF	TGTGCCAGCAGCTTGGGGGCTAGCGGGAAAGATACGCAGTATTTT
TRBV28	TRBJ1-4	TRBD1	once	CASSSRDSGVSNEKLFF	TGTGCCAGCAGTTCCCGGGACAGCGGTGTTTCTAATGAAAAACTGTTTTTT
TRBV4-2	TRBJ2-7	.	.	CASSQAGVVDEQYF	TGTGCCAGCAGCCAAGCGGGGGTGGTAGACGAGCAGTACTTC
TRBV9	TRBJ2-2	.	.	CASSEGTSNTGELFF	TGTGCCAGCAGCGAAGGGACTTCGAACACCGGGGAGCTGTTTTTT
TRBV23-1	TRBJ2-5	.	few	CASSIHGAGVGGAGYQETQYF	TGCGCCAGCAGTATCCACGGAGCCGGGGTGGGCGGGGCCGGGTACCAAGAGACCCAGTACTTC
TRBV7-8	TRBJ2-7	.	few	CASSPSRQAYEQYF	TGTGCCAGCAGCCCTAGCCGGCAGGCCTACGAGCAGTACTTC
TRBV7-6	TRBJ2-5	.	.	CASSSHQETQYF	TGTGCCAGCAGCTCTCACCAAGAGACCCAGTACTTC
TRBV7-4	TRBJ2-1	.	.	CASSPPGGGEQDNEQFF	TGTGCCAGCAGCCCCCCCGGGGGTGGTGAACAGGACAATGAGCAGTTCTTC
TRBV5-1	TRBJ2-1	.	.	CASSLAGAGEQFF	TGCGCCAGCAGCTTGGCAGGGGCCGGTGAGCAGTTCTTC
TRBV4-2	TRBJ2-1	TRBD2	.	CASSQPGGGGNEQFF	TGTGCCAGCAGCCAACCGGGGGGGGGCGGGAATGAGCAGTTCTTC
TRBV5-1	TRBJ1-3	.	.	CASSHLRRDSGNTIYF	TGCGCCAGCAGCCACCTACGACGGGACTCTGGAAACACCATATATTTT
TRBV5-4	TRBJ2-5	TRBD2	.	CASSLSSGTGETQYF	TGTGCCAGCAGCTTGTCTAGCGGGACTGGCGAGACCCAGTACTTC
TRBV5-1	TRBJ2-5	.	once	CASSFQGLTEETQYF	TGCGCCAGCAGCTTCCAGGGCCTGACTGAAGAGACCCAGTACTTC
TRBV28	TRBJ2-2	TRBD2	.	CASSLGLTGTSVNTGELFF	TGTGCCAGCAGTTTAGGACTGACCGGGACTAGCGTTAACACCGGGGAGCTGTTTTTT
TRBV2	TRBJ1-5	.	.	CASSDSGKGNQPQHF	TGTGCCAGCAGCGACTCAGGGAAAGGCAATCAGCCCCAGCATTTT
TRBV19	TRBJ2-7	TRBD2	.	CASSRLAGGVYEQYF	TGTGCCAGTAGTAGGCTAGCGGGGGGAGTCTACGAGCAGTACTTC
TRBV11-2	TRBJ2-1	TRBD2	.	CASSSELAGGLNEQFF	TGTGCCAGCAGCTCCGAACTAGCGGGAGGGCTTAATGAGCAGTTCTTC
TRBV2	TRBJ1-4	TRBD1	once	CASRRDRGTNEKLFF	TGTGCCAGCAGAAGGGACAGGGGGACTAATGAAAAACTGTTTTTT
TRBV10-3	TRBJ2-1	.	.	CAISEQQDWDEQFF	TGTGCCATCAGTGAGCAACAGGATTGGGATGAGCAGTTCTTC
TRBV6-1	TRBJ2-7	.	.	CASSEAASPEQYF	TGTGCCAGCAGTGAAGCGGCTAGCCCCGAGCAGTACTTC
TRBV6-4	TRBJ2-4	TRBD1	once	CASRTKGQLAKNIQYF	TGTGCCAGCAGAACCAAGGGACAGTTAGCCAAAAACATTCAGTACTTC
TRBV11-2	TRBJ2-7	.	once	CASSAIRASYEQYF	TGTGCCAGCAGCGCTATCAGGGCCTCCTACGAGCAGTACTTC
TRBV6-1	TRBJ1-2	TRBD1	once	CASKQEPGQLYGYTF	TGTGCCAGCAAGCAAGAGCCGGGACAGCTATATGGCTACACCTTC
TRBV5-6	TRBJ2-1	.	.	CASSRRDSPYNEQFF	TGTGCCAGCAGCCGGAGGGACAGCCCCTACAATGAGCAGTTCTTC
TRBV19	TRBJ2-7	.	.	CASSIEGPREQYF	TGTGCCAGTAGTATAGAGGGGCCGAGGGAGCAGTACTTC